This TCR beta chain emerged from a study of OX40 agonist ivuxolimab in advanced cancers. Unmatched junction bases numbered 4, after V lost 2 bases and J lost 6 bases. The CDR3 extends over 15 amino acids. Germline V gene sequence: CDR1 MDHEN, CDR2 SYDVKM. Sequencing was performed with immunoSEQ multiplex PCR; in TCRdb, only in-frame clones are kept and a portion is missing. The table has about 69,000 clones, approximately 86% seen once. This clonotype was obtained from an adult with an advanced solid tumor such as melanoma, head and neck, liver or kidney cancer. The V call is TRBV28, the J call TRBJ2-2; TRBD1 matches 9 bases. The sample here was CD4+ or CD8+ T cells sorted from blood, taken in a trial of the OX40 agonist ivuxolimab. The CDR3 is CASSLRDRAAGELFF. The CDR3 nucleotides read TGTGCCAGCAGTTTACGGGACAGGGCGGCCGGGGAGCTGTTTTTT.